This T cell receptor beta chain was retrieved from a study of glioma-infiltrating T cells after dendritic cell vaccination. Only in-frame clones appear in the TCRdb table, and some are missing; sequencing was by immunoSEQ multiplex PCR. The table includes roughly 100,000 clones, roughly four fifths detected once. The CDR3 length is 15 residues. From germline, CDR1 is SQVTM and CDR2 ANQGSEA. V lost 4 bases, J lost 7 bases, and 22 bases lay in between. This receptor was taken from a human donor with glioblastoma. The chain couples TRBV29-1 to TRBJ1-2, with a weak D call TRBD1 (5 bases). The source was blood, collected before dendritic cell vaccination. The CDR3 is CSVGQGIKELGGYTF. CDR3 DNA sequence: TGCAGCGTTGGGCAGGGAATAAAAGAGCTAGGTGGCTACACCTTC. The full variable domain, with the rest looked up from reference TRBV29-1 and TRBJ1-2, is SAVISQKPSRDICQRGTSLTIQCQVDSQVTMMFWYRQQPGQSLTLIATANQGSEATYESGFVIDKFPISRPNLTFSTLTVSNMSPEDSSIYLCSVGQGIKELGGYTFGSGTRLTVV.